This record looks at one T cell receptor (beta chain) sequence and its context. Its antigen is undetermined. The data were taken from a study of blood T cells in healthy people across ages. The authors ran a second PCR of about 7 to 11 cycles using a sample-barcoded 5' primer and a J-beta primer mix. One entry per CDR3 protein results from TCRdb running MiXCR on the 5' RACE reads. Of 650,000 to 900,000 distinct CDR3 sequences listed, 62% are singletons. Caucasian individuals from Russia who were healthy and aged roughly 6 to 95 acted as donors. The V gene end was trimmed by 3 bases and the J gene end by 5 bases; junction bases not matched to a gene: 8. Germline-derived CDR1 and CDR2 are KGHDR and SFDVKD. CDR3 length: 17 residues. Whole-study findings and limits: CMV infection status of these donors was not known.

This clonotype originated in a man aged 30 to 39 in good health. The J gene is TRBJ2-2, the V gene TRBV24-1, with 10 bases aligning to TRBD1. Input material: blood. CDR3 nucleotides: TGTGCCACCAGTGATGAATCCGGGACAGGGGTTACCGGGGAGCTGTTTTTT. This sequence encodes CATSDESGTGVTGELFF.